This entry features one T cell receptor (beta chain) sequence. Its matching antigen is unknown. Clones were read by immunoSEQ multiplex PCR, and TCRdb kept only the in-frame ones, dropping some. Of roughly 120,000 clones in the sample, roughly four fifths were seen once. Trimming shortened V by 2 bases and J by 6 bases, and 20 bases separated the two germline ends. The CDR3 covers 17 residues. CDR1 is SGHDN, CDR2 FVKESK, per germline. This specimen belongs to a study of T cell responses to AZD1222 COVID-19 vaccine. On the study more broadly: Analyses pooled second doses at about 4 or about 12 weeks. Study findings and constraints: It was only after the peak T cell response that any repertoires were sampled. With dominance at 160-218 and 743-854, vaccine-associated CD4 TCRs spanned spike. Reports say nearly half of spike-specific TCRs go after unmutated variant regions.

The sequence was collected from an adult in good health. The chain carries TRBV14 and TRBJ2-4; D perhaps matches TRBD2 (6 bases). Here the sequenced sample was peripheral blood, taken on day 0 of AZD1222 vaccination. The CDR3 nucleotides are TGTGCCAGCAGCCAACTGGGACTTATGGCCCGGGGAAACATTCAGTACTTC. Translating gives CASSQLGLMARGNIQYF.